This T cell receptor (beta chain) stems from a study of blood T cell repertoires in COVID-19. Study at large: COVID-19 samples, acute and convalescent, were from the United States, Italy and Spain. T cells, B-cell-depleted T cells, or PBMCs supplied cDNA or gDNA.

The germline V gene has CDR1 SGHTA and CDR2 FQGNSA. The CDR3 extends over 15 amino acids. J was trimmed by 9 bases and V by 4 bases; bases with no gene match: 14. In the original workflow: Researchers report that nucleated cell counts were estimated from reference gene primer amplification. Sequencing used immunoSEQ multiplex PCR; TCRdb keeps in-frame clones, though not all of them. The V and J calls and clone size were taken over from that table, and D and trimming were inferred from the DNA. The sample lists about 280,000 clones; roughly 87% were seen once. V is TRBV7-2 and J is TRBJ2-7, with TRBD1 matching over 8 bases. The sequencing input was peripheral blood. The clonotype originates from a woman aged 50 to 60 who had recovered from COVID-19. CDR3 sequence reads: CASSSSGTGEGSQYF. As DNA, the CDR3 is TGTGCCAGCAGCTCGTCCGGGACAGGAGAAGGGTCGCAGTACTTC.